The entry that follows covers one T cell receptor (beta chain) sequence. Its cognate antigen is unknown. Diagnosis of hyperthyroidism was new in patients aged 18 to 65, and its duration was under 2 months. It was uncontrolled infection, other autoimmune disease, pregnancy or lactation that excluded patients. Clinicians diagnosed patients from clinical symptoms, serum thyroxine and TRAb, thyroid ultrasound and orbital computed tomography. The sample originates from a study of T cells in Graves' hyperthyroidism and ophthalmopathy. V lost 0 bases, J lost 3 bases, and 9 bases lay in between. CDR3 length: 14 amino acids. Germline assignment: CDR1 SGDLS and CDR2 YYNGEE. Findings of the study overall: In the blood, most expanded thyroid clonotypes above 0.001 appeared as well.

RNA transcripts yielded amplified TCR beta CDR3 regions. With the HTBI primer set, the TCR CDR3 went through a first round of RT-PCR. MiXCR was run by TCRdb on the multiplex PCR reads, yielding one entry per CDR3 protein. The sample includes under 350,000 distinct CDR3 sequences, around 20% seen only once; the top ten take around 50%. This clonotype was obtained from a woman between 50 and 59 years old with Graves' hyperthyroidism. The J gene is TRBJ1-2, the V gene TRBV9, with D possibly TRBD1 on 6 matching bases. The sequenced material came from blood. The CDR3 spells CASSVAKGDYGYTF. In nucleotides, the CDR3 is TGTGCCAGCAGCGTAGCGAAGGGGGACTATGGCTACACCTTC.